This TCR beta chain was recovered during a study of cytomegalovirus exposure and HLA in healthy donors. Study conclusions and caveats: DRB1 had the most TCR associations and HLA-C the fewest, a later analysis found, with rates varying by HLA locus.

PCR employed 60 Vbeta and 13 Jbeta primers. Profiling relied on immunoSEQ multiplex PCR, and the TCRdb table lists in-frame clones only, not all of them. The data show some 130,000 clones, approximately 61% seen once. A remark on this clone: Its antigen is currently unknown.

This sequence originates from a human donor in good health. The sample was PBMCs.

CDR3 DNA sequence: TGTGCCAGCAGTGAAATCCGGGGGGTCTACAATGAGCAGTTCTTC. It encodes CASSEIRGVYNEQFF. The chain recombines TRBV25-1 with TRBJ2-1, with 7 bases identical to TRBD2. The V gene's germline CDR1 is MGHDK and CDR2 SYGVNS. The CDR3 extends over 15 amino acids. V gave up 2 bases and J gave up 3 bases; unmatched junction bases: 4. Together with reference TRBV25-1 and TRBJ2-1, the CDR3 gives the full variable domain: EADIYQTPRYLVIGTGKKITLECSQTMGHDKMYWYQQDPGMELHLIHYSYGVNSTEKGDLSSESTVSRIRTEHFPLTLESARPSHTSQYLCASSEIRGVYNEQFFGPGTRLTVL.